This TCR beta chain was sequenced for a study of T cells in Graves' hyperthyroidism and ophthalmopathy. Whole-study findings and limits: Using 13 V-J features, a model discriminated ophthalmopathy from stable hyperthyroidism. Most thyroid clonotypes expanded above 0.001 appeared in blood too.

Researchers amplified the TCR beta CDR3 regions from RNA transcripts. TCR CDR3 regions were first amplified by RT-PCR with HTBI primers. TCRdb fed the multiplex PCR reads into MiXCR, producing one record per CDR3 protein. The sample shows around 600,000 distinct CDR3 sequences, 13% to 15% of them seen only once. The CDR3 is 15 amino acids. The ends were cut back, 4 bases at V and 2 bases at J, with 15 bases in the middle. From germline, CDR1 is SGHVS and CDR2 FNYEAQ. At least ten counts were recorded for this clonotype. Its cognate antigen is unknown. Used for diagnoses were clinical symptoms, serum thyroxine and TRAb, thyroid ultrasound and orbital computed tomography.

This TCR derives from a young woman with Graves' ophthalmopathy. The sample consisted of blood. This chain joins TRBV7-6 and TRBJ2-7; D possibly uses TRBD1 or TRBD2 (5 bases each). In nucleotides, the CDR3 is TGTGCCAGCAGCTCTGATGGGGGAGCAACCTACGAGCAGTACTTC. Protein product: CASSSDGGATYEQYF.